This section outlines one TCR beta chain sequence together with its context. Original processing methods: Estimates of nucleated cell counts were drawn from the amplification of reference gene primers. This table comes from immunoSEQ multiplex PCR, and its TCRdb copy is limited to in-frame clones, with some not included. That table furnishes V, J and clone size, whereas the DNA furnished D and trimming. The repertoire holds around 75,000 clones, 85% to 90% seen once, with 3.9% in the top ten. This sample is drawn from a study of blood T cell repertoires in COVID-19. Study as a whole: T cells, B-cell-depleted T cells, or PBMCs supplied cDNA or gDNA.

Losses at the gene ends were 9 bases for V and 2 bases for J; bases not matched to a gene: 9. The CDR3 loop spans 14 amino acids. The V gene's germline CDR1 is KGHDR and CDR2 SFDVKD. Sequences were obtained from peripheral blood. This receptor was identified in a man aged 65 to 79 with active COVID-19. The chain carries TRBV24-1 and TRBJ2-7; 7 bases agree with TRBD1. CDR3 protein: CATDRTGEAYEQYF. In DNA form, the CDR3 reads TGTGCCACCGACCGGACAGGAGAGGCCTACGAGCAGTACTTC.